These 12 T cell receptor beta chains came from one sample sequenced in a study of beta chain features in type 1 diabetes. The entirety of the isolated RNA underwent reverse transcription, so expressed TCRB transcripts were sequenced. Assay: immunoSEQ multiplex PCR; the TCRdb copy retains only in-frame clones and omits some. The sample lists 300,000 to 400,000 clones, 11% occurring once. Sequencing was carried out using naive CD4+ T cells from blood. The receptors stem from a woman younger than 45 in good health.

This chain uses TRBV15 with TRBJ2-7; the match to TRBD1 covers 8 bases. Germline CDR1 LNHNV, CDR2 YYDKDF (reference sequence). There are 14 residues in the CDR3. Trimming removed 0 bases from V and 5 bases from J; junction bases left unmatched: 3. The CDR3 region has the DNA TGTGCCACCAGCAGAGACAGGGGGCCAGACGAGCAGTACTTC. Residues: CATSRDRGPDEQYF.

The V and J genes are TRBV15 and TRBJ2-1; D not certain. V shed 0 bases and J shed 8 bases, with 17 bases lying between them. The CDR3 length is 16 residues. Germline V gene data show CDR1 as LNHNV and CDR2 as YYDKDF (reference sequence). The CDR3 here is CATSRDSYPRAYEQFF. DNA for the CDR3: TGTGCCACCAGCAGAGATTCATACCCGCGAGCCTATGAGCAGTTCTTC.

This clone was seen a few times. This rearrangement joins TRBV30 to TRBJ2-5; 11 bases are shared with TRBD2. V was clipped by 0 bases and J by 0 bases; unmatched bases: 6. Per the germline V gene, CDR1 is GTSNPN and CDR2 is SVGIG (reference sequence). CDR3 size: 17 residues. CDR3 amino acids: CAWSVDRTSGYQETQYF. The CDR3 region has the DNA TGTGCCTGGAGTGTAGATAGGACTAGCGGGTACCAAGAGACCCAGTACTTC.

Regarding this clone: Other DNA variants within this sample encode the same CDR3. V usage is TRBV29-1 and J usage is TRBJ1-1, with no clear D. The CDR3 has 13 residues. Germline CDR1 reads SQVTM; CDR2 reads ANQGSEA. V lost 1 base to trimming and J lost 0 bases, with 6 bases between them. CDR3 protein: CSVEGRLNTEAFF. The CDR3 nucleotides read TGCAGCGTTGAAGGCAGATTGAACACTGAAGCTTTCTTT. Supplemented by reference TRBV29-1 and TRBJ1-1, the full variable domain reads SAVISQKPSRDICQRGTSLTIQCQVDSQVTMMFWYRQQPGQSLTLIATANQGSEATYESGFVIDKFPISRPNLTFSTLTVSNMSPEDSSIYLCSVEGRLNTEAFFGQGTRLTVV.

DNA of the CDR3: TGTGCCAGCAGCGTTTCTAGCGGGAGTTGGAATGAGCAGTTCTTC. The encoded protein is CASSVSSGSWNEQFF. The rearrangement joins TRBV7-6 to TRBJ2-1, with 10 nucleotides matching TRBD2. The CDR3 extends over 15 amino acids. The germline V gene has CDR1 SGHVS and CDR2 FNYEAQ. V was pared by 5 bases and J by 7 bases, with 8 bases of the junction left unmatched.

This clone has a handful of counts. The J gene is TRBJ2-2, the V gene TRBV5-1; 8 nucleotides align to TRBD1. The CDR3 sequence is 16 residues long. Germline assignment: CDR1 SGHRS and CDR2 YFSETQ. The trim removed 0 bases at V and 7 bases at J, leaving 8 bases unmatched. The CDR3 region has the DNA TGCGCCAGCAGCTTGGCCAGGGACAGGAAGGGCGGGGAGCTGTTTTTT. Amino acid sequence: CASSLARDRKGGELFF.

The chain's CDR3 is CASSGEGLAFYEQFF. CDR3 DNA: TGTGCCAGCAGTGGCGAGGGACTAGCTTTTTATGAGCAGTTCTTC. The gene calls are TRBV6-4 and TRBJ2-1; TRBD2 matches at 9 bases. Trimming at V came to 4 bases and at J to 8 bases, leaving 9 bases not matched to a gene. There are 15 residues in the CDR3. Germline values: CDR1 MRHNA, CDR2 SNTAGT.

In this sample, this clone turned up a few times. V usage is TRBV7-9 and J usage is TRBJ1-1, with 9 bases lining up with TRBD1. There are 14 residues in the CDR3. V was pared by 4 bases and J by 7 bases, with 7 bases of the junction left unmatched. CDR1 is SEHNR, CDR2 FQNEAQ, per germline (reference sequence). CDR3 loop: CASSYYRGRDEAFF. DNA of the CDR3: TGTGCCAGCAGCTACTACAGGGGGCGGGATGAAGCTTTCTTT.

This clone was counted between two and nine times. V gene TRBV19 combines with J gene TRBJ1-2; 8 nucleotides agree with TRBD1. Trimming cost V 9 bases and J 4 bases; bases outside gene matches: 4. The germline CDR1 and CDR2 sequences are LNHDA and SQIVND (reference sequence). The CDR3 loop spans 12 amino acids. CDR3 DNA sequence: TGTGCCAGCGTCGACAGGGGCTATGGCTACACCTTC. This translates into CASVDRGYGYTF.

The table lists this clone with a few counts. This CDR3 is also generated by other DNA sequences in the sample. This chain links TRBV28 with TRBJ2-7; 7 bases fit TRBD2. Trimming cost V 1 base and J 2 bases; bases outside gene matches: 5. This CDR3 region has 15 residues. CDR1 and CDR2 (germline): MDHEN, SYDVKM. The CDR3 loop reads CASSLSASGTYEQYF. CDR3 sequence (DNA): TGTGCCAGCAGTTTATCGGCTAGCGGTACCTACGAGCAGTACTTC.

The chain recombines TRBV9 with TRBJ2-1; D is ambiguous. The CDR3 runs 17 residues. Trimming stripped 1 base from V and 0 bases from J, with 14 bases between. The germline V gene has CDR1 SGDLS and CDR2 YYNGEE. The CDR3 protein is CASSVTELPSSYNEQFF. As DNA, the CDR3 is TGTGCCAGCAGCGTAACGGAGCTCCCCAGCTCCTACAATGAGCAGTTCTTC.

The chain employs TRBV4-2 and TRBJ2-7; possibly TRBD1 for D (5 bases). Germline lookup yields CDR1 LGHNA and CDR2 YNFKEQ. V was clipped by 0 bases and J by 3 bases, with 12 bases between them. The CDR3 covers 15 residues. The CDR3 coding sequence is TGTGCCAGCAGCCAAGATCTAGGACACAACTACGAGCAGTACTTC. Translating it yields CASSQDLGHNYEQYF.